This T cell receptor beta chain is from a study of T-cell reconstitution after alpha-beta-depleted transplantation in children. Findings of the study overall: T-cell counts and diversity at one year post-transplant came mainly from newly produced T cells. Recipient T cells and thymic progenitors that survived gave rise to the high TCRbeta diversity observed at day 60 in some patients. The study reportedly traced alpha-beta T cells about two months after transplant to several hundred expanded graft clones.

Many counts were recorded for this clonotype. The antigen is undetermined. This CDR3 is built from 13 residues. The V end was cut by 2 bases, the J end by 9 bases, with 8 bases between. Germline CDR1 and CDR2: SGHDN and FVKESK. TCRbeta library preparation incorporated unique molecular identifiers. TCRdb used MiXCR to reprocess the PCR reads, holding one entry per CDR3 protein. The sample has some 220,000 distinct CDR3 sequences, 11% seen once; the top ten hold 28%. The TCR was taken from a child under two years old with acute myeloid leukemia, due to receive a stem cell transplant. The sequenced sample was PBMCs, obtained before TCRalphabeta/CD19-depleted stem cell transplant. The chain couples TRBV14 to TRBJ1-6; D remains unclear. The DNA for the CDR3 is TGTGCCAGCAGCCAATCGAGGGTTTCACCCCTCCACTTT. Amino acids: CASSQSRVSPLHF.